The rows below give T cell receptor beta chains drawn from one sample of a study of T cell responses to AZD1222 COVID-19 vaccine. Sequencing was performed with immunoSEQ multiplex PCR; in TCRdb, only in-frame clones are kept and a portion is missing. The sample has over 95,000 clones; approximately 90% are singletons. Sequenced material: peripheral blood, taken on day 0 of AZD1222 vaccination. The receptor set was obtained from an adult in good health. CDR3s include the opening cysteine and the closing phenylalanine or tryptophan. A D gene is named only where the DNA matches it firmly. Clone size is stated in some rows and not others, as once, few, many or a class when expanded.

TRBV14	TRBJ1-1	NA	NA	TGTGCCAGCAGCCAAGTTGGCAGTCACTTAACTGAAGCTTTCTTT	CASSQVGSHLTEAFF
TRBV18	TRBJ1-6	TRBD1	NA	TGTGCCAGCACATCCGGGACAGGGACTGATTCACCCCTCCACTTT	CASTSGTGTDSPLHF
TRBV3-1/TRBV3-2	TRBJ2-7	NA	NA	TGTGCCAGCAGCCAAGAAGGAGCGGGCGAACATTACGAGCAGTACTTC	CASSQEGAGEHYEQYF
TRBV27	TRBJ1-1	TRBD1	NA	TGTGCCAGCAGTCTTCAAGGGACAGCCAAACCTAACACTGAAGCTTTCTTT	CASSLQGTAKPNTEAFF
TRBV7-3	TRBJ2-1	TRBD2	NA	TGTGCCAGCAGTTTAGCGGGGGGGATCTCCTACAATGAGCAGTTCTTC	CASSLAGGISYNEQFF
TRBV12-5	TRBJ2-7	NA	NA	TGTGCTAGTGGTTTGTCACAGTACTACGAGCAGTACTTC	CASGLSQYYEQYF
TRBV2	TRBJ2-1	TRBD1	NA	TGTGCCAGCATCCGGGACAGGGCCTACAATGAGCAGTTCTTC	CASIRDRAYNEQFF
TRBV5-5	TRBJ1-2	NA	NA	TGTGCCAGCAGCCCCGGACAAGAGTGGGGCTATGGCTACACCTTC	CASSPGQEWGYGYTF
TRBV7-2	TRBJ1-1	NA	NA	TGTGCCAGCAGCCCCACCAGAGAGGCCTTCATGAACACTGAAGCTTTCTTT	CASSPTREAFMNTEAFF
TRBV28	TRBJ1-6	NA	NA	TGTGCCAGCAGTTCCTTCTCCTATAATTCACCCCTCCACTTT	CASSSFSYNSPLHF
TRBV4-3	TRBJ2-5	NA	NA	TGCGCCAGCAGCCAGATTAGGGGGGAGACCCAGTACTTC	CASSQIRGETQYF
TRBV27	TRBJ1-3	NA	NA	TGTGCCAGCAGTTTGGGTAGGAGTGGAAACACCATATATTTT	CASSLGRSGNTIYF
TRBV5-6	TRBJ1-2	NA	NA	TGTGCCAGCAGCTCGCCGGGACGTCTTACTTATGGCTACACCTTC	CASSSPGRLTYGYTF
TRBV18	TRBJ2-3	TRBD1	NA	TGTGCCAGCTCAAATCGACAGGGGAGCACAGATACGCAGTATTTT	CASSNRQGSTDTQYF
TRBV4-3	TRBJ1-1	NA	NA	TGCGCCAGCACGGGGCAGGGAATGAACACTGAAGCTTTCTTT	CASTGQGMNTEAFF
TRBV5-4	TRBJ2-2	TRBD1	NA	TGTGCCAGCAGCTTGCAGCAGGGGGCGCGGACGGAGCTGTTTTTT	CASSLQQGARTELFF
TRBV18	TRBJ2-3	TRBD2	NA	TGTGCCAGCTCACCTAGCGGGGGGCTACTCACTAGCACAGATACGCAGTATTTT	CASSPSGGLLTSTDTQYF
TRBV7-3	TRBJ2-2	NA	NA	TGTGCCAGCAGCTCGACAGGGGACTACGCGAACACCGGGGAGCTGTTTTTT	CASSSTGDYANTGELFF
TRBV21-1	TRBJ2-7	NA	NA	TGTGCCGGACGACTACTACATGAAGGGCCCGATCCCTACGAGCAGTACTTC	CAGRLLHEGPDPYEQYF
TRBV11-2	TRBJ2-5	TRBD2	NA	TGTGCCAGCAGCTTAACGGCGGGGGGTGAGACCCAGTACTTC	CASSLTAGGETQYF
TRBV5-6	TRBJ1-1	TRBD1	NA	TGTGCCAGCAGCGGGACAGGGAGGATCGCTGAAGCTTTCTTT	CASSGTGRIAEAFF
TRBV19	TRBJ2-1	TRBD2	NA	TGTGCCAGTAGTATGCCCCGGACTAGCGGGGGAGCTGAGCAGTTCTTC	CASSMPRTSGGAEQFF
TRBV27	TRBJ1-5	NA	NA	TGTGCCAGCCGGACAGCGGTTAGCAATCAGCCCCAGCATTTT	CASRTAVSNQPQHF
TRBV5-4	TRBJ1-2	NA	NA	TGTGCCAGCAGGGACCAAAAGACAGACTATGGCTACACCTTC	CASRDQKTDYGYTF
TRBV28	TRBJ1-5	NA	NA	TGTGCCAGCAGTTTAATGACCCCCAAGGGTTTTGGCAATCAGCCCCAGCATTTT	CASSLMTPKGFGNQPQHF
TRBV6-5	TRBJ1-2	NA	once	TGTGCCAGCAGTCCAAAACAGGGAGGGAGCTATGGCTACACCTTC	CASSPKQGGSYGYTF
TRBV5-4	TRBJ1-5	TRBD1	NA	TGTGCCAGCAGCTTCAAAAACAGCAGGGGGCCCTCGTGGGACCAGCCCCAGCATTTT	CASSFKNSRGPSWDQPQHF
TRBV12-3/TRBV12-4	TRBJ1-2	NA	NA	TGTGCCAGCAGTCCCCGTGGCAGGGATGGCTACACCTTC	CASSPRGRDGYTF
TRBV19	TRBJ1-1	NA	NA	TGTGCCAGTAGTGGGAAGAAAAAGACTGAAGCTTTCTTT	CASSGKKKTEAFF
TRBV7-3	TRBJ1-1	NA	NA	TGTGCCAGCAGCTTAATGGGCCACAACCTGAACACTGAAGCTTTCTTT	CASSLMGHNLNTEAFF
TRBV6-5	TRBJ2-3	NA	once	TGTGCCAGCAGTTACCTCTGGGGGACTCAGGCAGATACGCAGTATTTT	CASSYLWGTQADTQYF
TRBV5-1	TRBJ1-1	NA	NA	TGCGCCAGCACCCTGGAGACAGCATCGAACACTGAAGCTTTCTTT	CASTLETASNTEAFF
TRBV6-2/TRBV6-3	TRBJ1-5	NA	NA	TGTGCCAGCAGCCCGGACACGCCGTCCAATCAGCCCCAGCATTTT	CASSPDTPSNQPQHF
TRBV7-9	TRBJ1-1	NA	few	TGTGCCTCATCAGGGGTCACTGAAGCTTTCTTT	CASSGVTEAFF
TRBV7-3	TRBJ2-7	NA	once	TGTGCCAGCAGCTTAAATTGGCAGGGTTACGAGCAGTACTTC	CASSLNWQGYEQYF
TRBV21-1	TRBJ1-5	NA	NA	TGTGCCAGCAGCAAAGGGGGGGAATATTTTAGCAATCAGCCCCAGCATTTT	CASSKGGEYFSNQPQHF
TRBV9	TRBJ1-1	TRBD1	NA	TGTGCCAGCAGCGCAAATCCAGGGGGGAACACTGAAGCTTTCTTT	CASSANPGGNTEAFF
TRBV4-1	TRBJ2-5	TRBD2	NA	TGCGCCAGCAGCCCCGCGGCGGGGGGGCCGGAGACCCAGTACTTC	CASSPAAGGPETQYF
TRBV5-8	TRBJ1-6	NA	NA	TGTGCCAGCAGCTTGGCAGGGTTCCATAATTCACCCCTCCACTTT	CASSLAGFHNSPLHF
TRBV20-1	TRBJ2-7	NA	NA	TGCAGTGCTAGTCGGGGGAGCTACGAGCAGTACTTC	CSASRGSYEQYF
TRBV3-1/TRBV3-2	TRBJ2-1	TRBD2	once	TGTGCCAGCAGCCAAGCGGGGGGGGTCCGTCTTTACAATGAGCAGTTCTTC	CASSQAGGVRLYNEQFF
TRBV6-5	TRBJ1-6	TRBD1	NA	TGTGCCAGCAGAGCCCAGACAGGGGAAAATTCACCCCTCCACTTT	CASRAQTGENSPLHF
TRBV24-1	TRBJ2-7	TRBD1	NA	TGTGCCACCAGCTCTGGACAGGACTACGAGCAGTACTTC	CATSSGQDYEQYF
TRBV5-4	TRBJ2-3	NA	NA	TGTGCCAGCAGCTTGTGGGCAGATACGCAGTATTTT	CASSLWADTQYF
TRBV19	TRBJ2-1	TRBD2	NA	TGTGCCAGTAGTTTGGGGACTAGTGCCTACAATGAGCAGTTCTTC	CASSLGTSAYNEQFF
TRBV29-1	TRBJ2-5	NA	NA	TGCAGCGTTGGTGGGAGACCGCGGACCCAAGAGACCCAGTACTTC	CSVGGRPRTQETQYF
TRBV5-1	TRBJ1-4	TRBD1	NA	TGCGCCAGCAGCCAAGACAGGGGTAATGAAAAACTGTTTTTT	CASSQDRGNEKLFF
TRBV11-2	TRBJ2-1	TRBD2	NA	TGTGCCAGCAGCCCAGGACTAGCGGGGGGGAGGTACAATGAGCAGTTCTTC	CASSPGLAGGRYNEQFF
TRBV5-6	TRBJ2-3	NA	NA	TGTGCCAGCAGCCCCCGAAGGGGGATAGCAGATACGCAGTATTTT	CASSPRRGIADTQYF
TRBV4-1	TRBJ1-5	NA	NA	TGCGCCAGCAGCCCCCGGGTCCCCAATGGCAATCAGCCCCAGCATTTT	CASSPRVPNGNQPQHF
TRBV11-2	TRBJ2-7	NA	NA	TGTGCCAGCAGGACCTATGGGGCCCACGAGCAGTACTTC	CASRTYGAHEQYF
TRBV6-2/TRBV6-3	TRBJ1-6	NA	NA	TGTGCCAGCAGTTATGGGAAGTATAATTCACCCCTCCACTTT	CASSYGKYNSPLHF
TRBV6-5	TRBJ2-7	NA	NA	TGTGCCAGCAGCCCAGGGGTACGGCAGTACTTC	CASSPGVRQYF
TRBV9	TRBJ2-3	TRBD2	NA	TGTGCCAGCAGCGTGTCGACTAGCGGGAGACACCCGGACCCCACAGATACGCAGTATTTT	CASSVSTSGRHPDPTDTQYF
TRBV7-2	TRBJ2-7	TRBD2	NA	TGTGCCAGCAGCTCGAGCGGGGGGGGTCCCTACGAGCAGTACTTC	CASSSSGGGPYEQYF
TRBV6-5	TRBJ1-2	TRBD1	NA	TGTGCCAGCCAAAGGGGGCTCGGGGCGTCTGGCTACACCTTC	CASQRGLGASGYTF
TRBV5-1	TRBJ2-1	TRBD2	once	TGCGCCAGCAGCTTGCTAGCGGGAGTCACCTCTACCTACAATGAGCAGTTCTTC	CASSLLAGVTSTYNEQFF